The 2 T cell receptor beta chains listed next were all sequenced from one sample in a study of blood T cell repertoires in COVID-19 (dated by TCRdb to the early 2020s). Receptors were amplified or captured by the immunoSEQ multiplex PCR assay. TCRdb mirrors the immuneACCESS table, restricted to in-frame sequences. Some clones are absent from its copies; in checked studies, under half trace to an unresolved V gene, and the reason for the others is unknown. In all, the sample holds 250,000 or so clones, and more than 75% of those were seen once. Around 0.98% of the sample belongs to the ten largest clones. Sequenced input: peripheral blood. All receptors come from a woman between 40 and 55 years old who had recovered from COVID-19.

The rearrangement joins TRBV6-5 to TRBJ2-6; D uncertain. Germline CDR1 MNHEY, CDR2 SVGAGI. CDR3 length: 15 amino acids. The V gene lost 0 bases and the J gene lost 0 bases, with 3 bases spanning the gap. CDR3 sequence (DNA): TGTGCCAGCAGTTACTCCGGCTCTGGGGCCAACGTCCTGACTTTC. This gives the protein CASSYSGSGANVLTF.

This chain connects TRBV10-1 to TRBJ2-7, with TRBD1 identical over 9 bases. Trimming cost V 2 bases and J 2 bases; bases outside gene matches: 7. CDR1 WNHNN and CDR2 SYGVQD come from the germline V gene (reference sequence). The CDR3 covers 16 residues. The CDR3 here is CASSELDRGFTYEQYF. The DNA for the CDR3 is TGCGCCAGCAGTGAGCTAGACAGGGGGTTTACCTACGAGCAGTACTTC.